Below are 7 T cell receptor beta chains sequenced from a single sample in a study of blood T cell repertoires in COVID-19. Sequencing was performed with immunoSEQ multiplex PCR; in TCRdb, only in-frame clones are kept and a portion is missing. The repertoire consists of roughly 670,000 clones, with 90% occurring once and the leading ten covering under 0.3%. The sequenced sample was peripheral blood. The source of these receptors is a woman aged 18-29 years with acute or convalescent COVID-19.

Notes on this clone: Other DNA sequences in the sample encode the same CDR3. The chain combines TRBV6-5 with TRBJ1-6, with TRBD1 matching 9 bases. The germline CDR1 and CDR2 sequences are MNHEY and SVGAGI. The CDR3 has 14 amino acids. V was pared by 6 bases and J by 5 bases, with 2 bases of the junction left unmatched. The CDR3 sequence is CASSRTGDNSPLHF. The DNA for the CDR3 is TGTGCCAGCAGCAGGACAGGGGATAATTCACCCCTCCACTTT.

This chain uses TRBV5-5 with TRBJ1-1, with D possibly matching TRBD1 (6 bases). The CDR3 consists of 12 residues. Germline CDR1 SGHKS, CDR2 YYEKEE (reference sequence). Trimming left V 4 bases short and J 7 bases short, with 11 bases between. CDR3: CASSPWDNEAFF. The CDR3 DNA is TGTGCCAGCAGCCCCTGGGACAATGAAGCTTTCTTT.

The chain combines TRBV5-5 with TRBJ2-6; unclear D gene. The CDR3 runs 18 residues. With 2 bases removed from V and 0 bases from J, the gap between germline ends came to 15 bases. CDR1 is SGHKS, CDR2 YYEKEE, per germline (reference sequence). CDR3 sequence reads: CASSFTALQSSGANVLTF. CDR3 nucleotides: TGTGCCAGCAGCTTCACAGCCTTACAGAGCTCTGGGGCCAACGTCCTGACTTTC.

The chain couples TRBV6-2 or TRBV6-3 to TRBJ1-1, with D hard to call. With 3 bases removed from V and 3 bases from J, the gap between germline ends came to 20 bases. CDR1 and CDR2 from the germline V gene are MNHEY and SVGEGT. The CDR3 is made up of 17 amino acids. In nucleotides, the CDR3 is TGTGCCAGCAGTTATGTTCAGGTGATGGTTCGGTACACTGAAGCTTTCTTT. It is translated as CASSYVQVMVRYTEAFF.

The J gene is TRBJ1-1, the V gene TRBV18; D is possibly TRBD1 (5 bases). The CDR3 is 13 residues long. CDR1 and CDR2 from the germline V gene are KGHSH and LQKENI. V was cut by 8 bases and J by 1 base, with 11 bases left in between. CDR3 amino acids: CASQPDRNTEAFF. The CDR3 DNA is TGTGCCAGCCAACCCGACAGGAACACTGAAGCTTTCTTT.

V and J are TRBV7-2 and TRBJ2-3, with 11 bases that match TRBD2. Trimming cost V 4 bases and J 5 bases; bases outside gene matches: 14. The CDR3 runs to 18 residues. Germline V gene data show CDR1 as SGHTA and CDR2 as FQGNSA. The CDR3 sequence is CASSSWYYSGGAEDTQYF. CDR3 in DNA: TGTGCCAGCAGCTCATGGTACTATAGCGGGGGGGCAGAAGATACGCAGTATTTT.

V and J are TRBV4-3 and TRBJ1-2; D might be TRBD1 (5 bases). The ends were cut back, 4 bases at V and 4 bases at J, with 10 bases in the middle. CDR1 is LGHNA and CDR2 is YSLEER in the germline V gene. The CDR3 is made up of 13 amino acids. In nucleotides, the CDR3 is TGCGCCAGCAGCCCGGACACCCTCTATGGCTACACCTTC. It yields the protein CASSPDTLYGYTF.